This record looks at one T cell receptor beta chain sequence and its context. The antigen is unknown. From germline, CDR1 is LGHNA and CDR2 YNFKEQ. V lost 2 bases, J lost 10 bases, and 8 bases stayed unmatched. The CDR3 runs 15 residues. 13 Jbeta primers and 60 Vbeta primers were used for the PCR. Original processing methods: As a later analysis found, there were 70 million to 100 million unique TCR beta chains, of which around 9.9 million were shared. Sequencing used immunoSEQ multiplex PCR; TCRdb keeps in-frame clones, though not all of them. V, J and clone size are those of that table, while D and trimming were read from the DNA. Counted here are approximately 82,000 clones, over 70% occurring once; the ten biggest clones make up roughly 1.7%. The data are from a study of cytomegalovirus exposure and HLA in healthy donors. Overall study findings and caveats: Prediction of most subjects' HLA-A and HLA-B alleles by TCR beta sequences was reportedly accurate. Most TCRs appeared rarely, but some public TCRs recurred in many donors.

V gene TRBV4-2 combines with J gene TRBJ1-4; 9 positions agree with TRBD1. The material sequenced was PBMCs. The TCR originated in a man between 40 and 49 years old in good health and CMV-seronegative. CDR3 sequence: CASSQRTTGGGKLFF. The DNA for the CDR3 is TGTGCCAGCAGCCAAAGAACTACAGGGGGCGGAAAACTGTTTTTT.